This T cell receptor beta chain derives from a study of blood T cell repertoires in COVID-19. Here immunoSEQ multiplex PCR was the method, and the copy in TCRdb shows in-frame clones only, minus some. This repertoire shows tens of thousands of clones, 75% to 90% found once; its top ten account for roughly 9.8%. V lost 1 base, J lost 6 bases, and 15 bases lay in between. Germline assignment: CDR1 SGHTA and CDR2 FQGTGA. The CDR3 spans 16 residues. Material for sequencing was peripheral blood. The J gene is TRBJ2-2, the V gene TRBV7-3, with a possible D match to TRBD2 (7 bases). This TCR was sampled from a human donor in a cohort sampled during active COVID-19. CDR3 coding DNA: TGTGCCAGCAGCTTAATCCAGAGGGGGGGCCCCGGGGAGCTGTTTTTT. Translation gives CASSLIQRGGPGELFF. Full variable domain (missing parts from reference TRBV7-3 and TRBJ2-2): GAGVSQTPSNKVTEKGKYVELRCDPISGHTALYWYRQSLGQGPEFLIYFQGTGAADDSGLPNDRFFAVRPEGSVSTLKIQRTERGDSAVYLCASSLIQRGGPGELFFGEGSRLTVL.